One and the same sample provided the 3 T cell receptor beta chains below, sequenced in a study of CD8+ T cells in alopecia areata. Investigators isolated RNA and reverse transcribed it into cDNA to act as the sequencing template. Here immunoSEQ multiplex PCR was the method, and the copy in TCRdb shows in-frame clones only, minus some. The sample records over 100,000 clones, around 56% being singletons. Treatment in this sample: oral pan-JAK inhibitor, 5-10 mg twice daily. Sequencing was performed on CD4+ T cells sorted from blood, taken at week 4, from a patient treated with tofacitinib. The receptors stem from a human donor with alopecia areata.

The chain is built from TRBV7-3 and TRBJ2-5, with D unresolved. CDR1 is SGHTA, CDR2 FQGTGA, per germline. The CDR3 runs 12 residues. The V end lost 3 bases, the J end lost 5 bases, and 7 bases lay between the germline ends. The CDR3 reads CASSFAGETQYF. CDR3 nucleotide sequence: TGTGCCAGCAGCTTCGCTGGGGAGACCCAGTACTTC.

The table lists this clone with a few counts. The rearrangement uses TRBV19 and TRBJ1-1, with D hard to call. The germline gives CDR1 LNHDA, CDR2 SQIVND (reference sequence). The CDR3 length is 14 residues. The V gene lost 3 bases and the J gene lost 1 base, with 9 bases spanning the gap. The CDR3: CASSIDGRNTEAFF. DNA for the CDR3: TGTGCCAGTAGTATCGACGGTCGGAACACTGAAGCTTTCTTT. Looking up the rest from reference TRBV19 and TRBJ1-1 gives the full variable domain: DGGITQSPKYLFRKEGQNVTLSCEQNLNHDAMYWYRQDPGQGLRLIYYSQIVNDFQKGDIAEGYSVSREKKESFPLTVTSAQKNPTAFYLCASSIDGRNTEAFFGQGTRLTVV.

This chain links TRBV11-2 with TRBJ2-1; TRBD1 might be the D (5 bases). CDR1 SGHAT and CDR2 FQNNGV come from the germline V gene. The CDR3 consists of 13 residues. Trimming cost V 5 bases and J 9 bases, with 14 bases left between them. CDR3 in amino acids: CASSNQRQPEQFF. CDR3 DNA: TGTGCCAGCAGCAATCAACGACAGCCTGAGCAGTTCTTC.